This T cell receptor (beta chain) was recorded in a study of blood T cells in healthy people across ages. Study-level results: Versus aged donors, long-lived donors had higher diversity and more naive CD4+ cells.

This CDR3 spans 12 amino acids. V was cut by 2 bases and J by 3 bases, with 8 bases left in between. Per germline, CDR1 SQVTM and CDR2 ANQGSEA. Combining a sample-barcoded 5' primer with a J-beta primer mix, a second PCR ran for about 6 to 12 cycles. MiXCR, run by TCRdb on the 5' RACE reads, gives a single entry per CDR3 protein. The sample gives about a million distinct CDR3 sequences, around two fifths of which show up once; over 10% is in the top ten. No fewer than 6 million PBMCs went into each sample. This clonotype was seen many times. Its antigen is as yet unknown. V and J are TRBV29-1 and TRBJ2-7; no reliable D call. Material: blood. The origin of this receptor is a man aged 18-30 years in good health. CDR3 loop: CSVELTDYEQYF. For the CDR3, the DNA is TGCAGCGTTGAACTTACAGACTACGAGCAGTACTTC.